Below are 12 T cell receptor beta chains sequenced from a single sample in a study of technical replicates of blood from four donors. Measured with immunoSEQ multiplex PCR; TCRdb has only the in-frame clones, and not every one. The data contain approximately 73,000 clones, over 90% of them singletons. The source material was T cells isolated from PBMCs. The receptors here all came from a human donor in good health.

V usage is TRBV15 and J usage is TRBJ2-7; 9 nucleotides match TRBD2. V lost 0 bases, J lost 5 bases, and 8 bases stayed unmatched. The CDR3 contains 16 residues. The V gene's germline CDR1 is LNHNV and CDR2 YYDKDF (reference sequence). The CDR3 is CATSRDLIAGAHEQYF. The CDR3 bases are TGTGCCACCAGCAGAGATCTAATAGCGGGAGCCCACGAGCAGTACTTC.

The chain recombines TRBV5-1 with TRBJ2-1; 8 bases are shared with TRBD2. Trimming took 4 bases from V and 2 from J; bases not matched to a gene: 8. The germline gives CDR1 SGHRS, CDR2 YFSETQ. The CDR3 has 16 amino acids. The CDR3: CASSVSGTSAYNEQFF. CDR3 DNA: TGCGCCAGCAGCGTTTCCGGGACTAGTGCCTACAATGAGCAGTTCTTC.

The chain uses TRBV5-1 and TRBJ2-1; 14 bases align to TRBD2. V trimming: 0 bases; J trimming: 0 bases; junction bases outside the gene matches: 8. The CDR3 extends over 20 amino acids. In germline, CDR1 is SGHRS, CDR2 YFSETQ. CDR3 loop: CASSLGTWTSGRNSYNEQFF. The CDR3 DNA reads TGCGCCAGCAGCTTGGGGACGTGGACTAGCGGGAGGAACTCCTACAATGAGCAGTTCTTC.

V is TRBV29-1 and J is TRBJ2-3; 7 nucleotides align to TRBD1. The CDR3 spans 15 residues. CDR1 and CDR2 (germline): SQVTM, ANQGSEA. Trimming at V came to 4 bases and at J to 6 bases, leaving 13 bases not matched to a gene. The DNA for the CDR3 is TGCAGCGTTGCCCTGGGACAGATTTTTTCGGATACGCAGTATTTT. Residues: CSVALGQIFSDTQYF.

The CDR3 DNA reads as TGCGCCAGCAGTGAGTCCAGGGGGAATCAGCCCCAGCATTTT. Translated, it gives CASSESRGNQPQHF. The chain carries TRBV10-1 and TRBJ1-5; 7 bases agree with TRBD1. This CDR3 has 14 residues. V lost 0 bases and J lost 4; bases outside the gene matches: 0. Germline CDR1 and CDR2: WNHNN and SYGVQD (reference sequence).

The rearrangement joins TRBV11-2 to TRBJ2-7; 7 bases are a match to TRBD1. Germline V lookup: CDR1 SGHAT, CDR2 FQNNGV. Trimming at V came to 5 bases and at J to 3 bases, leaving 10 bases not matched to a gene. The CDR3 has 15 residues. The CDR3 DNA follows: TGTGCCAGCAGCCCAGGGACAGAGGCAGTCTACGAGCAGTACTTC. It translates to CASSPGTEAVYEQYF.

V is TRBV6-6 and J is TRBJ2-7, with 8 bases aligning to TRBD2. There are 14 residues in the CDR3. Germline V gene sequence: CDR1 MNHNY, CDR2 SVGAGI (reference sequence). V shed 5 bases and J 0 bases; nucleotides not matched to a gene: 3. This CDR3 is CASSIAGSSYEQYF. In nucleotides, the CDR3 is TGTGCCAGCAGTATAGCGGGGAGCTCCTACGAGCAGTACTTC.

V usage is TRBV6-6 and J usage is TRBJ1-2; D call uncertain. In germline, CDR1 is MNHNY, CDR2 SVGAGI (reference sequence). V was trimmed by 5 bases and J by 8 bases, leaving 9 bases between them. CDR3 size: 11 residues. CDR3 nucleotides: TGTGCCAGCAGTCTCGAGTACGGCTACACCTTC. Translated, it gives CASSLEYGYTF.

The rearrangement joins TRBV30 to TRBJ1-4; no definite D call. The CDR3 spans 11 residues. The germline CDR1 and CDR2 sequences are GTSNPN and SVGIG (reference sequence). V was trimmed by 6 bases and J by 5 bases, leaving 7 bases between them. The CDR3 nucleotides read TGTGCCTGTCAGTTCAATGAAAAACTGTTTTTT. It encodes CACQFNEKLFF.

This clone was seen a few times. The chain has TRBV30 and TRBJ2-3, with 11 nucleotides matching TRBD2. With 4 bases clipped from V and 0 bases from J, the junction kept 12 bases outside the gene matches. The CDR3 is made up of 18 amino acids. Looked up from germline, CDR1 is GTSNPN and CDR2 is SVGIG (reference sequence). Here the CDR3 DNA reads TGTGCCTGGAACCCTACTAGCGGGAGTTTCTTTAGCACAGATACGCAGTATTTT. It codes for CAWNPTSGSFFSTDTQYF.

The chain recombines TRBV5-1 with TRBJ2-3; 7 bases line up with TRBD2. This CDR3 contains 16 residues. In germline, CDR1 is SGHRS, CDR2 YFSETQ. With V trimmed by 4 bases and J by 2 bases, 10 bases remained unmatched. The CDR3 protein is CASSVIPSGPTDTQYF. CDR3 in DNA: TGCGCCAGCAGCGTGATACCTAGCGGCCCCACAGATACGCAGTATTTT.

V gene TRBV7-6 combines with J gene TRBJ1-2; weak D call: TRBD1 (5 bases). The length of the CDR3 is 13 residues. V was cut by 6 bases and J by 0 bases, with 8 bases left in between. Germline values: CDR1 SGHVS, CDR2 FNYEAQ. Here the CDR3 reads CASSPTANYGYTF. The CDR3 DNA follows: TGTGCCAGCAGTCCGACAGCTAACTATGGCTACACCTTC.